This TCR beta chain is drawn from a study of cytomegalovirus exposure and HLA in healthy donors. In regard to this clone: Antigen specificity is unknown.

The CDR3 runs 12 residues. Germline V gene sequence: CDR1 MDHEN, CDR2 SYDVKM. Trimming stripped 8 bases from V and 4 bases from J, with 9 bases between. The PCR contained 60 Vbeta and 13 Jbeta primers. The method was immunoSEQ multiplex PCR; TCRdb's version includes in-frame clones alone and lacks a portion of them. The table shows approximately 180,000 clones, with about 70% occurring only once. The study, taken as a whole, reports: A later analysis reportedly found fewer N-insertions in an Asian-associated ancestry cluster than the roughly 670-donor mean.

The rearrangement joins TRBV28 to TRBJ1-5; the D is unclear. This receptor was taken from a woman between 25 and 40 years old in good health and CMV-seronegative. The source material was PBMCs. This CDR3 reads CASQTLNQPQHF. Written as DNA, the CDR3 is TGTGCCAGCCAGACTTTGAATCAGCCCCAGCATTTT.